The T cell receptor (beta chain) under discussion was sequenced for a study of T cell repertoires in cytomegalovirus infection. Study-level points and caveats: Clonotype analysis showed dominance of the ex vivo response by HLA-C-restricted CMV-specific TCR beta clonotypes. There were carriers of CMV plus the relevant HLA, and cumulative public TCR beta family frequency identified them.

V was clipped by 2 bases and J by 1 base, with 9 bases between them. There are 15 residues in the CDR3. Germline CDR1 is SGHRS and CDR2 is YFSETQ. There are many counts of this clonotype. The antigen is not known. TCRdb recomputed calls from the reads with MiXCR, one row per CDR3 protein. The data show about 240,000 distinct CDR3 sequences, with approximately 6.7% seen just once and roughly 6.5% held by the top ten. The specimen was PBMCs. The rearrangement links TRBV5-1 to TRBJ2-2; a weak D match, TRBD2 (5 bases). The sequence derives from a human donor in good health (CMV status not recorded). Some clones in this sample may be carry-over from other donors' samples. The CDR3 DNA reads as TGCGCCAGCAGCTTCCAACTAGAGAACACCGGGGAGCTGTTTTTT. Translating gives CASSFQLENTGELFF. Supplemented by reference TRBV5-1 and TRBJ2-2, the full variable domain reads KAGVTQTPRYLIKTRGQQVTLSCSPISGHRSVSWYQQTPGQGLQFLFEYFSETQRNKGNFPGRFSGRQFSNSRSEMNVSTLELGDSALYLCASSFQLENTGELFFGEGSRLTVL.